This TCR beta chain was profiled in a study of T cell responses to AZD1222 COVID-19 vaccine. General study results and limits: Nearly half of spike-specific TCRs reportedly go after variant regions that carry no mutations. The span of vaccine-associated CD4 TCRs extended across spike, with dominance at 160-218 and 743-854.

Profiled with immunoSEQ multiplex PCR; TCRdb holds only in-frame clones, not every one. The table shows roughly 21,000 clones, with 82% occurring only once. Worth noting for this clone: Its antigen is currently unknown.

This CDR3 contains 15 residues. Per germline, CDR1 MNHNY and CDR2 SVGAGI (reference sequence). V was clipped by 2 bases and J by 4 bases; unmatched bases: 5. This material consisted of peripheral blood, taken on day 0 of AZD1222 vaccination. J is TRBJ2-5 and V is TRBV6-6; 9 nucleotides align to TRBD1. The clonotype comes from an adult in good health. As DNA, the CDR3 is TGTGCCAGCAGTTACAGCGGGACAGGGATAGAGACCCAGTACTTC. The encoded protein is CASSYSGTGIETQYF.